This T cell receptor beta chain is drawn from a study of cytomegalovirus exposure and HLA in healthy donors. Both 60 Vbeta primers and 13 Jbeta primers went into the PCR. TCRdb's copy holds only in-frame clones and misses some; the assay was immunoSEQ multiplex PCR. The table gives 150,000 or so clones; the top ten clones make up 1.5% to 2% of it. The J segment lost 10 bases and the V segment lost 2 bases, leaving 6 bases of the junction unmatched. Germline assignment: CDR1 SGHVS and CDR2 FQNEAQ. This CDR3 spans 13 amino acids. The chain employs TRBV7-8 and TRBJ1-1; 8 nucleotides match TRBD1. This clonotype was sampled from a woman between 50 and 59 years old in good health and CMV-seronegative. The specimen sequenced was PBMCs. The CDR3 DNA sequence: TGTGCCAGCAGCTTACACGGACAGGGACTAGCTTTCTTT. It translates to CASSLHGQGLAFF. Together with reference TRBV7-8 and TRBJ1-1, the CDR3 gives the full variable domain: GAGVSQSPRYKVAKRGQDVALRCDPISGHVSLFWYQQALGQGPEFLTYFQNEAQLDKSGLPSDRFFAERPEGSVSTLKIQRTQQEDSAVYLCASSLHGQGLAFFGQGTRLTVV.